The 14 T cell receptor beta chains below were found in one sample sequenced in a study of beta chain features in type 1 diabetes. The sequenced template was cDNA made from the entire isolated RNA. Profiled with immunoSEQ multiplex PCR; TCRdb holds only in-frame clones, not every one. The sample records 900,000 or so clones, about a sixth being singletons. The source material was naive CD4+ T cells from blood. All receptors come from a woman under 30 in good health.

The gene calls are TRBV10-3 and TRBJ2-1, with D possibly TRBD2 on 6 matching bases. Looked up from germline, CDR1 is ENHRY and CDR2 is SYGVKD. Trimming stripped 10 bases from V and 5 bases from J, with 18 bases between. The CDR3 covers 14 residues. The CDR3 here is CASGRGLTNNEQFF. The DNA of the CDR3 is TGTGCCAGCGGCCGAGGACTAACAAACAATGAGCAGTTCTTC.

This clone has just a few counts. The chain links TRBV2 to TRBJ2-5, with D maybe TRBD1 (5 bases). V lost 5 bases, J lost 3 bases, and 16 bases lay in between. Germline V gene data show CDR1 as SNHLY and CDR2 as FYNNEI. CDR3 size: 15 residues. The CDR3 here is CASSTVGWGEETQYF. In DNA form, the CDR3 reads TGTGCCAGCAGTACCGTAGGGTGGGGCGAAGAGACCCAGTACTTC.

The chain links TRBV7-3 to TRBJ2-1; 7 bases are a match to TRBD1. This CDR3 comprises 15 residues. Germline CDR1 and CDR2: SGHTA and FQGTGA. J lost 9 bases, V lost 0 bases, and 8 bases had no gene match. This CDR3 reads CASSLTRQGLGEQFF. CDR3 nucleotides: TGTGCCAGCAGCTTAACTAGACAGGGTTTAGGTGAGCAGTTCTTC.

This clone has just a few counts. The chain recombines TRBV5-1 with TRBJ2-2; no reliable D call. Germline values: CDR1 SGHRS, CDR2 YFSETQ. The CDR3 loop spans 15 amino acids. V shed 0 bases and J shed 5 bases, with 11 bases lying between them. The CDR3 DNA reads TGCGCCAGCAGCTTGGAGGCGATGTATACCGGGGAGCTGTTTTTT. As protein: CASSLEAMYTGELFF. Full variable domain (remainder filled in from reference TRBV5-1 and TRBJ2-2): KAGVTQTPRYLIKTRGQQVTLSCSPISGHRSVSWYQQTPGQGLQFLFEYFSETQRNKGNFPGRFSGRQFSNSRSEMNVSTLELGDSALYLCASSLEAMYTGELFFGEGSRLTVL.

The chain uses TRBV2 and TRBJ2-5; TRBD2 agrees at 12 bases. CDR1 SNHLY and CDR2 FYNNEI come from the germline V gene. Trimming cost V 5 bases and J 3 bases; bases outside gene matches: 1. CDR3 size: 14 residues. The CDR3 DNA is TGTGCCAGCAGTCGACTAGCGGGAGAAGAGACCCAGTACTTC. This codes for CASSRLAGEETQYF.

The V call is TRBV5-4, the J call TRBJ2-4, with 9 nucleotides matching TRBD1. CDR1 SGHNT and CDR2 YYREEE come from the germline V gene (reference sequence). This CDR3 has 15 amino acids. V lost 4 bases, J lost 13 bases, and 15 bases stayed unmatched. The CDR3 protein is CASSQREGQGSRQYF. CDR3 coding DNA: TGTGCCAGCAGCCAAAGGGAGGGACAGGGATCCAGACAGTACTTC.

Turning to this clone: This CDR3 is also generated by other DNA sequences in the sample. The V call is TRBV28, the J call TRBJ2-7; 9 bases line up with TRBD1. Unmatched junction bases numbered 7, after V lost 5 bases and J lost 2 bases. Germline V gene sequence: CDR1 MDHEN, CDR2 SYDVKM. The CDR3 is made up of 15 amino acids. As DNA, the CDR3 is TGTGCCAGCAGTAGTCCGGGACAGGGAACCTACGAGCAGTACTTC. Translating gives CASSSPGQGTYEQYF.

This clone has more than one count but fewer than ten. This chain joins TRBV4-1 and TRBJ2-2; D not resolved. Between the trimmed V and J ends, which lost 1 base and 7 bases, there was a span of 4 bases. Per the germline V gene, CDR1 is MGHRA and CDR2 is YSYEKL. The CDR3 is 12 amino acids. The CDR3 nucleotides read TGCGCCAGCAGCCAAGGTATCGGGGAGCTGTTTTTT. Residues: CASSQGIGELFF.

This clone was found a few times. The gene calls are TRBV18 and TRBJ2-7; 7 bases are a match to TRBD2. The CDR3 sequence is 14 residues long. Trimming removed 5 bases from V and 0 bases from J; junction bases left unmatched: 4. CDR1 is KGHSH, CDR2 LQKENI, per germline. CDR3 protein: CASSNLADSYEQYF. Here the CDR3 DNA reads TGTGCCAGCTCAAATCTAGCGGACTCCTACGAGCAGTACTTC.

V and J are TRBV7-8 and TRBJ1-2, with D possibly matching TRBD1 (6 bases). V was trimmed by 4 bases and J by 3 bases, leaving 9 bases between them. CDR3 length equals 13 residues. Looked up from germline, CDR1 is SGHVS and CDR2 is FQNEAQ. CDR3 DNA: TGTGCCAGCAGCTCGGACAGACACTATGGCTACACCTTC. The encoded protein is CASSSDRHYGYTF.

This clone has only a few counts. This specimen includes other DNA sequences encoding the same CDR3. The V call is TRBV10-3, the J call TRBJ2-7; D gene unclear. Germline V gene data show CDR1 as ENHRY and CDR2 as SYGVKD. The CDR3 has 11 residues. Trimming left V 3 bases short and J 3 bases short, with 3 bases between. The CDR3 DNA follows: TGTGCCATCAGTGAAGGCTACGAGCAGTACTTC. It is translated as CAISEGYEQYF.

The rearrangement links TRBV27 to TRBJ1-2, with 9 bases aligning to TRBD1. Per germline, CDR1 MNHEY and CDR2 SMNVEV (reference sequence). With 4 bases clipped from V and 8 bases from J, the junction kept 8 bases outside the gene matches. This CDR3 is 14 amino acids long. This CDR3 is CASSSDRGVRGYTF. DNA of the CDR3: TGTGCCAGCAGTTCAGACAGGGGGGTAAGAGGCTACACCTTC.

The rearrangement uses TRBV15 and TRBJ1-2, with TRBD1 as a possible D gene (6 bases). Trimming removed 5 bases at V and 4 bases at J, with 14 bases between. Germline-derived CDR1 and CDR2 are LNHNV and YYDKDF (reference sequence). The CDR3 spans 14 residues. CDR3 loop: CATSLSRDTYGYTF. DNA for the CDR3: TGTGCCACCAGCTTATCCCGGGACACCTATGGCTACACCTTC.

Only a few counts were recorded for this clone. Additional DNA sequences in this sample encode the identical CDR3. V usage is TRBV28 and J usage is TRBJ2-7; TRBD2 matches 11 bases. The germline V gene encodes CDR1 MDHEN and CDR2 SYDVKM. With 5 bases clipped from V and 1 base from J, the junction kept 7 bases outside the gene matches. The CDR3 runs to 16 residues. Written as DNA, the CDR3 is TGTGCCAGCAGTCTTATTGGGACTAGCGGATCCTACGAGCAGTACTTC. Its translation is CASSLIGTSGSYEQYF.